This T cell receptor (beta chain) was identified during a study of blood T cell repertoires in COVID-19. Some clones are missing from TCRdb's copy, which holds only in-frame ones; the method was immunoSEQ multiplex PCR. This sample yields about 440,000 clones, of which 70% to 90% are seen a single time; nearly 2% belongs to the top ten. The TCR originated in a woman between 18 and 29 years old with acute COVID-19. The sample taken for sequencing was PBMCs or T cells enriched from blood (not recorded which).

The CDR3 coding sequence is TGTGCCACCAGCAGTGCGCAGGGGACTGAAGCTTTCTTT. Its translation is CATSSAQGTEAFF. The rearrangement joins TRBV15 to TRBJ1-1, with a possible D match to TRBD1 (6 bases). Germline V gene sequence: CDR1 LNHNV, CDR2 YYDKDF (reference sequence). This CDR3 contains 13 residues. With 3 bases removed from V and 5 bases from J, the gap between germline ends came to 10 bases.